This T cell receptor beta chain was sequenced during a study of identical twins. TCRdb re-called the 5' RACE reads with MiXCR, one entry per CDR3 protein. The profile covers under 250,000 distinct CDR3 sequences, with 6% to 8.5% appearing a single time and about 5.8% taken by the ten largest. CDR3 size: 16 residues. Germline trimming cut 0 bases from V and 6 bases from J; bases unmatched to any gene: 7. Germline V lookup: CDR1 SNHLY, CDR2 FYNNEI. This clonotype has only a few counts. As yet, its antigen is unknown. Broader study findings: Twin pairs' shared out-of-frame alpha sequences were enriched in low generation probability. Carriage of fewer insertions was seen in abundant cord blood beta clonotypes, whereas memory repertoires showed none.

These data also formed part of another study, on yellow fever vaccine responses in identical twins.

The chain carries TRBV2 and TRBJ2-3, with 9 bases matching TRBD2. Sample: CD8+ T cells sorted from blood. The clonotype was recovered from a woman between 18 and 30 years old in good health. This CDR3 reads CASSEAGLAMEDTQYF. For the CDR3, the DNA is TGTGCCAGCAGTGAAGCGGGACTAGCAATGGAGGATACGCAGTATTTT.